This entry lists 32 T cell receptor beta chains sequenced from one sample in a study of blood T cells in healthy people across ages (dated by TCRdb to between 2014 and 2017). Libraries were prepared through 5' RACE. The data were produced on an Illumina HiSeq 2500. A second PCR of roughly 6 to 12 cycles was performed with a sample-barcoded 5' primer and a J-beta primer mix. In TCRdb, the public reads were trimmed at Q25 with fastp and aligned with MiXCR, with productive beta chains retained. Rows with a matching CDR3 protein are joined into one entry that keeps the most common DNA and genes. This sample lists more than 800,000 distinct CDR3 sequences; 25% to 30% were detected once. The top ten hold 15% to 20% of the sample. Material: blood. These receptor sequences come from a woman aged 80 or older in good health.

This clonotype was seen a handful of times. J is TRBJ2-5 and V is TRBV30; TRBD2 matches 7 bases. V was pared by 1 base and J by 1 base, with 3 bases of the junction left unmatched. The CDR3 has 14 amino acids. CDR1 is GTSNPN, CDR2 SVGIG, per germline (reference sequence). The CDR3 spells CAWSGWGGQETQYF. The CDR3 DNA is TGTGCCTGGAGTGGGTGGGGGGGCCAAGAGACCCAGTACTTC.

This clonotype has ten or more counts. The rearrangement joins TRBV20-1 to TRBJ2-1; maybe TRBD2 (5 bases). TRBJ2-7 explains the end of the DNA better; the J call may be wrong. Germline V lookup: CDR1 DFQATT, CDR2 SNEGSKA (reference sequence). The CDR3 contains 14 residues. CDR3 loop: CRGERGRSYNEQYF. The CDR3 region has the DNA TGCAGGGGTGAACGGGGTCGGTCCTACAATGAGCAGTACTTC.

A note on this clonotype: A much larger clone lies one base from this, so it may be a read error. The chain has TRBV7-2 and TRBJ1-5; D is uncertain. Trimming cost V 1 base and J 5 bases, with 6 bases left between them. The CDR3 spans 13 residues. CDR1 and CDR2 from the germline V gene are SGHTA and FQGNSA. Here the CDR3 reads CTSSLGPDQPQHF. As DNA, the CDR3 is TGTACCAGCAGCTTAGGGCCCGATCAGCCCCAGCATTTT.

This clonotype was seen ten or more times. CDR3 sequence reads: CASSLGGSDSGANVLTF. The CDR3 DNA sequence: TGTGCCAGCAGTTTAGGGGGCAGCGACTCTGGGGCCAACGTCCTGACTTTC. J is TRBJ2-6 and V is TRBV12-3 or TRBV12-4, with a weak D call TRBD1 (5 bases). With 1 base removed from V and 0 bases from J, the gap between germline ends came to 10 bases. The CDR3 has 17 amino acids.

This clonotype was counted ten times or more. The chain uses TRBV27 and TRBJ1-5; D is possibly TRBD1 (5 bases). Germline V gives CDR1 MNHEY, CDR2 SMNVEV (reference sequence). CDR3 length: 14 amino acids. Trimming shortened V by 3 bases and J by 4 bases, and 10 bases separated the two germline ends. CDR3 in amino acids: CASSFRDGNQPQHF. CDR3 in DNA: TGTGCCAGCAGTTTCCGGGACGGTAATCAGCCCCAGCATTTT.

The V call is TRBV9, the J call TRBJ2-5; 12 nucleotides line up with TRBD2. Germline CDR1 SGDLS, CDR2 YYNGEE. CDR3 length equals 16 residues. The trim removed 10 bases at V and 6 bases at J, leaving 16 bases unmatched. For the CDR3, the DNA is TGTGCCGTCAGCTCAAGACTAGCGGGGGCCGAAAAGACCCAGTACTTC. Its translation: CAVSSRLAGAEKTQYF.

In this sample, this clonotype turned up a few times. J is TRBJ2-6 and V is TRBV20-1; D might be TRBD1 (6 bases). Trimming shortened V by 5 bases and J by 0 bases, and 17 bases separated the two germline ends. Germline CDR1 DFQATT, CDR2 SNEGSKA (reference sequence). The CDR3 is 17 residues long. The CDR3, as DNA: TGCAGTGCTTCAGGGGCAGCAAAGCACTCTGGGGCCAACGTCCTGACTTTC. Amino acid sequence: CSASGAAKHSGANVLTF.

The rearrangement uses TRBV7-2 and TRBJ2-1; either TRBD1 or TRBD2 may fit D (5 bases each). Trimming cost V 6 bases and J 2 bases, with 14 bases left between them. The CDR3 spans 15 residues. Germline V CDR1 and CDR2: SGHTA, FQGNSA. CDR3 sequence: CASRAGTLAYNEQFF. The CDR3 DNA reads as TGTGCCAGCAGGGCCGGGACCCTAGCCTACAATGAGCAGTTCTTC.

This sequence joins TRBV7-9 and TRBJ2-2, with 12 bases that match TRBD2. V lost 5 bases to trimming and J lost 1 base; unmatched junction nucleotides: 2. The CDR3 runs to 16 residues. Germline lookup yields CDR1 SEHNR and CDR2 FQNEAQ (reference sequence). The CDR3 bases are TGTGCCAGCAGCCCGGGACTAGCGGGGAACACCGGGGAGCTGTTTTTT. Protein product: CASSPGLAGNTGELFF.

CDR3 sequence: CASSPNMGPSTDTQYF. The CDR3 DNA reads TGTGCCAGCTCACCAAATATGGGCCCTAGCACAGATACGCAGTATTTT. The chain has TRBV18 and TRBJ2-3; no definite D call. This CDR3 is 16 amino acids long. The V gene lost 2 bases and the J gene lost 0 bases, with 12 bases spanning the gap. Per the germline V gene, CDR1 is KGHSH and CDR2 is LQKENI.

This clonotype was seen at least ten times. The chain uses TRBV7-2 and TRBJ1-5; D is undetermined. V was shortened by 1 base and J by 7 bases, with 5 bases between the two germline ends. The V gene's germline CDR1 is SGHTA and CDR2 FQGNSA. There are 12 residues in the CDR3. The chain's CDR3 is CASSLETQPQHF. Here the CDR3 DNA reads TGTGCCAGCAGCTTAGAAACCCAGCCCCAGCATTTT.

To note about this clonotype: This sequence may be a read error, since a much larger clone differs from it by one base. The chain recombines TRBV6-6 with TRBJ2-7; possibly TRBD1 for D (6 bases). With the DNA end fitting TRBJ2-5 better, the J assignment may be wrong. This CDR3 contains 17 residues. Germline lookup yields CDR1 MNHNY and CDR2 SVGAGI (reference sequence). CDR3 sequence reads: CAGSYGPGRGAGETQYF. In DNA form, the CDR3 reads TGTGCCGGCAGTTACGGGCCCGGCAGGGGCGCGGGAGAGACCCAGTACTTC.

This clonotype was counted many times. This chain links TRBV6-2 or TRBV6-3 with TRBJ2-3; TRBD2 is a possible D gene (5 bases). This CDR3 contains 12 residues. With 6 bases removed from V and 5 bases from J, the gap between germline ends came to 9 bases. The germline V gene has CDR1 MNHEY and CDR2 SVGEGT. The CDR3, as DNA: TGTGCCAGCAGGAAAGGAGGAGATACGCAGTATTTT. The encoded protein is CASRKGGDTQYF.

This clonotype was seen many times. This chain uses TRBV18 with TRBJ2-7; possibly TRBD2 for D (5 bases). Germline values: CDR1 KGHSH, CDR2 LQKENI. V lost 2 bases and J 6 bases, leaving 14 bases between the germline ends. This CDR3 comprises 14 residues. This CDR3 is CASSPSTTPGEQYF. In DNA, the CDR3 is TGTGCCAGCTCACCATCGACTACCCCTGGCGAGCAGTACTTC.

Points on this clonotype: A read error may produce the germline difference seen at one junction end. This chain links TRBV20-1 with TRBJ1-2; D might be TRBD1 (6 bases). CDR3 length equals 13 residues. Germline CDR1 reads DFQATT; CDR2 reads SNEGSKA (reference sequence). In nucleotides, the CDR3 is TGCAGTGCTAACCTTGGACAGCTCTATGGCCACACCTTC. Protein: CSANLGQLYGHTF.

The table lists this clonotype with many counts. DNA of the CDR3: TGTGCCAGCCCCCCTCCTAGCGGGGGACTTAGCACAGATACGCAGTATTTT. Translation: CASPPPSGGLSTDTQYF. V and J are TRBV28 and TRBJ2-3; TRBD2 matches at 10 bases. The CDR3 has 17 amino acids. Trimming cost V 8 bases and J 0 bases; bases outside gene matches: 11. The germline CDR1 and CDR2 sequences are MDHEN and SYDVKM.

This clonotype occurred many times. J is TRBJ2-1 and V is TRBV5-1; 8 nucleotides align to TRBD2. The CDR3 is 16 amino acids. The J segment lost 4 bases and the V segment lost 1 base, leaving 7 bases of the junction unmatched. In germline, CDR1 is SGHRS, CDR2 YFSETQ. The CDR3 region has the DNA TGCGCCAGCAGCTTGTGGCAGCGGGGGAGTTACAATGAGCAGTTCTTC. This encodes CASSLWQRGSYNEQFF. The full variable domain, in which reference TRBV5-1 and TRBJ2-1 provide the parts outside the CDR3, is KAGVTQTPRYLIKTRGQQVTLSCSPISGHRSVSWYQQTPGQGLQFLFEYFSETQRNKGNFPGRFSGRQFSNSRSEMNVSTLELGDSALYLCASSLWQRGSYNEQFFGPGTRLTVL.

The chain has TRBV6-2 or TRBV6-3 and TRBJ2-7; 9 bases fit TRBD2. V trimming: 8 bases; J trimming: 7 bases; junction bases outside the gene matches: 18. CDR3 size: 16 residues. Germline CDR1 MNHEY, CDR2 SVGEGT. CDR3 in amino acids: CASYFTGTSFYNEQYF. For the CDR3, the DNA is TGTGCCAGCTATTTCACCGGGACTAGCTTCTACAATGAGCAGTACTTC.

In its sample, this clonotype was seen many times. The chain employs TRBV20-1 and TRBJ2-1, with D tentatively TRBD1 (6 bases). The CDR3 is 15 residues long. From germline, CDR1 is DFQATT and CDR2 SNEGSKA (reference sequence). Trimming removed 2 bases at V and 1 base at J, with 12 bases between. The chain's CDR3 is CSARRPGQSYNEQFF. CDR3 sequence (DNA): TGCAGTGCTAGACGGCCGGGACAATCCTACAATGAGCAGTTCTTC.

The chain joins TRBV6-6 to TRBJ2-3; 7 bases line up with TRBD2. The CDR3 runs 14 residues. V was pared by 6 bases and J by 2 bases, with 5 bases of the junction left unmatched. Germline assignment: CDR1 MNHNY and CDR2 SVGAGI (reference sequence). CDR3 loop: CASSTGLNTDTQYF. CDR3 in DNA: TGTGCCAGCAGCACGGGACTAAACACAGATACGCAGTATTTT.

This clonotype appeared a single time. With a much larger clone just one base away, this may be a read error. The rearrangement uses TRBV4-3 and TRBJ2-5; 7 bases match TRBD2. CDR3 size: 15 residues. Germline V gene sequence: CDR1 LGHNA, CDR2 YSLEER. Losses at the gene ends were 6 bases for V and 11 bases for J; bases not matched to a gene: 18. The CDR3: CASRVGTTHYNEQYF. Here the CDR3 DNA reads TGCGCCAGCAGAGTGGGGACTACACACTACAATGAGCAGTACTTC.

This clonotype was picked up many times. The chain recombines TRBV20-1 with TRBJ1-2; 8 bases align to TRBD1. The CDR3 has 13 residues. Germline CDR1 DFQATT, CDR2 SNEGSKA (reference sequence). V lost 5 bases to trimming and J lost 3 bases; unmatched junction nucleotides: 5. The DNA of the CDR3 is TGCAGTGCTGCCCCGACAGGGGACTATGGCTACACCTTC. It encodes CSAAPTGDYGYTF.

Regarding this clonotype: At one boundary the junction diverges from the germline segment, which might be a read error. This sequence joins TRBV6-4 and TRBJ2-1; D unclear. Germline values: CDR1 MRHNA, CDR2 SNTAGT. The CDR3 is 14 amino acids. The CDR3 DNA follows: TGTGCCAGCAGTCCAGAGACCTCCTACAATGAGCGGTTCTTC. Residues: CASSPETSYNERFF.

Only a few counts were recorded for this clonotype. The gene calls are TRBV4-3 and TRBJ1-6; D call uncertain. Trimming removed 0 bases from V and 9 bases from J, with 6 bases in between. The CDR3 loop spans 13 amino acids. CDR1 and CDR2 from the germline V gene are LGHNA and YSLEER. In DNA form, the CDR3 reads TGCGCCAGCAGCCAAGAGGTCGGTTCACCCCTCCACTTT. Translating it yields CASSQEVGSPLHF.

This clonotype was detected only a few times. DNA of the CDR3: TGCAGTGCTAGTGGAAGGACTAGCGGGGTAGTTACGCAGTATTTT. Translation: CSASGRTSGVVTQYF. The chain is built from TRBV20-1 and TRBJ2-3, with TRBD2 matching over 12 bases. Trimming at V came to 3 bases and at J to 8 bases, leaving 9 bases not matched to a gene. Looked up from germline, CDR1 is DFQATT and CDR2 is SNEGSKA (reference sequence). This CDR3 comprises 15 residues.

This chain uses TRBV7-2 with TRBJ1-2; D is uncertain. CDR3 length: 12 residues. Deletions cut 5 bases from V and 5 bases from J, with 9 bases between. The germline V gene has CDR1 SGHTA and CDR2 FQGNSA. This chain's CDR3 is CASSQAVYGYTF. The CDR3 bases are TGTGCCAGCAGCCAAGCCGTTTATGGCTACACCTTC.

A few counts support this clonotype. This chain links TRBV28 with TRBJ2-5; 8 nucleotides agree with TRBD1. V gave up 6 bases and J gave up 5 bases; unmatched junction bases: 14. Germline CDR1 is MDHEN and CDR2 is SYDVKM. The CDR3 loop spans 16 amino acids. The CDR3 region is CASSSATGGGWETQYF. In nucleotides, the CDR3 is TGTGCCAGCAGCTCCGCTACAGGGGGTGGTTGGGAGACCCAGTACTTC.

The chain links TRBV5-4 to TRBJ2-1; 7 nucleotides line up with TRBD2. The CDR3 loop spans 14 amino acids. The V gene's germline CDR1 is SGHNT and CDR2 YYREEE (reference sequence). The V segment lost 7 bases and the J segment 8 bases; nucleotides outside the gene matches: 12. This CDR3 reads CASGGAGNVDEQFF. CDR3 DNA sequence: TGTGCCAGCGGGGGAGCGGGGAATGTGGATGAGCAGTTCTTC.

This clonotype has only a few counts. This chain connects TRBV4-2 to TRBJ2-7; 7 bases map to TRBD2. The assigned J gene may be wrong: the sequence end matches TRBJ2-5 better. There are 17 residues in the CDR3. CDR1 LGHNA and CDR2 YNFKEQ come from the germline V gene. CDR3 protein: CASSQDRGPAGRETQYF. Written as DNA, the CDR3 is TGTGCCAGCAGCCAAGATCGAGGGCCAGCGGGGCGAGAGACCCAGTACTTC.

This clonotype was recorded at least ten times. The chain links TRBV7-2 to TRBJ2-3; TRBD1 matches 10 bases. The CDR3 sequence is 18 residues long. The V gene end was trimmed by 4 bases and the J gene end by 4 bases; junction bases not matched to a gene: 14. Germline assignment: CDR1 SGHTA and CDR2 FQGNSA. CDR3 coding DNA: TGTGCCAGCAGCTCGCGTTACCGGGACAGGGGTACCGCAGATACGCAGTATTTT. Protein: CASSSRYRDRGTADTQYF.

The CDR3 protein is CASSLGSVGTQHF. CDR3 in DNA: TGTGCCAGCAGTTTGGGGTCAGTCGGGACCCAGCATTTT. The V and J genes are TRBV6-2 or TRBV6-3 and TRBJ1-5; D is ambiguous. Germline V lookup: CDR1 MNHEY, CDR2 SVGEGT. Trimming pared 4 bases from V and 11 bases from J, leaving 15 bases between. This CDR3 is built from 13 residues.

J is TRBJ1-1 and V is TRBV3-1; D is undetermined. This CDR3 is 16 amino acids long. Germline assignment: CDR1 LGHDT and CDR2 YNNKEL (reference sequence). With 0 bases removed from V and 2 bases from J, the gap between germline ends came to 13 bases. The CDR3 loop reads CASSQDFRAANTEAFF. In nucleotides, the CDR3 is TGTGCCAGCAGCCAAGATTTTAGGGCAGCAAACACTGAAGCTTTCTTT.